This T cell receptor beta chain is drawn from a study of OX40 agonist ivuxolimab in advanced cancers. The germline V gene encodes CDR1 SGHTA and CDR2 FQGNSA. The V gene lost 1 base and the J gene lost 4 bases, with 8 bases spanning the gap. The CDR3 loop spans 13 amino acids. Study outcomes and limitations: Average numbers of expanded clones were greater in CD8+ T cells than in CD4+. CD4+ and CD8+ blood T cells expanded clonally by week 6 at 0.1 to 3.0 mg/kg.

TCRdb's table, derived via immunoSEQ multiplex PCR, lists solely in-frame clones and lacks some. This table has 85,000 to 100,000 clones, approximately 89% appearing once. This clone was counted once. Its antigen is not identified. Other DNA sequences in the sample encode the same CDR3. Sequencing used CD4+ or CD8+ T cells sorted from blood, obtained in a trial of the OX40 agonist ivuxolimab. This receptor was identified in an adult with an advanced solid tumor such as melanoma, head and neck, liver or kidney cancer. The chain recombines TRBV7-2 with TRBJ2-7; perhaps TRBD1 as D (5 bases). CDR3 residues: CASSLDPGYEQYF. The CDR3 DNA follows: TGTGCCAGCAGCTTAGACCCAGGGTACGAGCAGTACTTC.